One sample yielded the 32 T cell receptor beta chains listed below, sequenced in a study of cytomegalovirus exposure and HLA in healthy donors. The study ran its PCR with 60 Vbeta and 13 Jbeta primers. Method: immunoSEQ multiplex PCR; TCRdb's copy keeps in-frame clones and lacks some. This sample has around 150,000 clones, with roughly 75% found just once. The specimen was PBMCs. Receptor source: a man aged 25 to 40 in good health.

This chain joins TRBV11-2 and TRBJ1-2; possibly TRBD1 for D (5 bases). This CDR3 region has 13 residues. The V and J ends lost 5 bases and 6 bases respectively, with 13 bases between them. Germline V lookup: CDR1 SGHAT, CDR2 FQNNGV. The CDR3, as DNA: TGTGCCAGCAGCAGAGGGACTGTGGATGGCTACACCTTC. As protein: CASSRGTVDGYTF. The whole variable domain, filled in from reference TRBV11-2 and TRBJ1-2, reads EAGVAQSPRYKIIEKRQSVAFWCNPISGHATLYWYQQILGQGPKLLIQFQNNGVVDDSQLPKDRFSAERLKGVDSTLKIQPAKLEDSAVYLCASSRGTVDGYTFGSGTRLTVV.

The genes are TRBV5-1 and TRBJ1-2, with D possibly TRBD1 on 5 matching bases. Germline CDR1 SGHRS, CDR2 YFSETQ. This CDR3 has 15 residues. With 4 bases removed from V and 7 bases from J, the gap between germline ends came to 20 bases. For the CDR3, the DNA is TGCGCCAGCAGCCTTCGAGATCTCGGGGGGGGTGGCTACACCTTC. Encoded protein: CASSLRDLGGGGYTF.

This clone was seen a handful of times. The chain carries TRBV4-2 and TRBJ2-3; D is possibly TRBD2 (6 bases). V was pared by 1 base and J by 4 bases, with 18 bases between. The CDR3 is 17 residues long. Germline lookup yields CDR1 LGHNA and CDR2 YNFKEQ. The CDR3 reads CASSQVWDSSGADTQYF. The CDR3 DNA sequence: TGTGCCAGCAGCCAAGTTTGGGACTCAAGTGGGGCAGATACGCAGTATTTT.

V and J are TRBV6-1 and TRBJ2-7, with a possible D match to TRBD2 (6 bases). This CDR3 is 14 amino acids long. With 8 bases removed from V and 3 bases from J, the gap between germline ends came to 17 bases. CDR1 and CDR2 (germline): MNHNS, SASEGT. The chain's CDR3 is CASGLLGGFYEQYF. The CDR3 region has the DNA TGTGCCAGCGGGCTTTTGGGGGGTTTCTACGAGCAGTACTTC.

This clone was counted only a few times. The genes are TRBV28 and TRBJ2-2, with a tentative D call TRBD2 (5 bases). V lost 0 bases, J lost 8 bases, and 16 bases lay in between. The CDR3 sequence is 16 residues long. Germline V gene sequence: CDR1 MDHEN, CDR2 SYDVKM. This chain's CDR3 is CASSLWRDLMPGELFF. DNA for the CDR3: TGTGCCAGCAGTTTATGGAGGGATTTGATGCCGGGGGAGCTGTTTTTT.

The chain links TRBV18 to TRBJ2-7, with TRBD2 identical over 11 bases. The junction had 2 bases not matched to a gene; V was cut back by 3 bases and J by 4 bases. The CDR3 totals 14 residues. Germline loops: CDR1 KGHSH, CDR2 LQKENI. CDR3 DNA: TGTGCCAGCTCACCTACTAGCGGGAGTTACGAGCAGTACTTC. Encoded protein: CASSPTSGSYEQYF.

CDR3 sequence: CASSFGGEAFF. In DNA, the CDR3 is TGTGCCAGCAGTTTCGGGGGGGAAGCTTTCTTT. This chain connects TRBV6-1 to TRBJ1-1, with D perhaps TRBD1 (5 bases). V lost 5 bases, J lost 8 bases, and 9 bases lay in between. Germline CDR1 reads MNHNS; CDR2 reads SASEGT. The CDR3 contains 11 residues.

The J gene is TRBJ1-6, the V gene TRBV6-5; 7 bases fit TRBD1. Trimming cost V 5 bases and J 5 bases; bases outside gene matches: 6. Germline lookup yields CDR1 MNHEY and CDR2 SVGAGI. The CDR3 spans 15 residues. The CDR3, as DNA: TGTGCCAGCAGTAGCGACAGGGCCGATAATTCACCCCTCCACTTT. Translating it yields CASSSDRADNSPLHF.

The rearrangement uses TRBV5-1 and TRBJ2-1; 13 bases are shared with TRBD2. This CDR3 comprises 15 residues. The trim removed 3 bases at V and 8 bases at J, leaving 5 bases unmatched. Germline CDR1 reads SGHRS; CDR2 reads YFSETQ. CDR3 residues: CASSWGTSGNDEQFF. The CDR3 DNA reads TGCGCCAGCAGCTGGGGGACTAGCGGGAACGATGAGCAGTTCTTC.

This chain joins TRBV19 and TRBJ2-3; no firm D call. Germline CDR1 LNHDA, CDR2 SQIVND (reference sequence). CDR3 length: 12 residues. Trimming removed 4 bases from V and 6 bases from J, with 8 bases in between. The CDR3 region has the DNA TGTGCCAGTAGTACGTACGCGGATACGCAGTATTTT. It translates to CASSTYADTQYF.

CDR3 sequence: CASTSGQGYEQYF. CDR3 sequence (DNA): TGTGCCAGTACCTCCGGACAGGGTTACGAGCAGTACTTC. V usage is TRBV19 and J usage is TRBJ2-7; TRBD1 agrees at 8 bases. CDR1 is LNHDA, CDR2 SQIVND, per germline (reference sequence). This CDR3 is built from 13 residues. Unmatched junction bases numbered 6, after V lost 7 bases and J lost 4 bases.

This clone was detected only a few times. The chain links TRBV5-6 to TRBJ2-7; tentative D call: TRBD1 (6 bases). This CDR3 is built from 12 residues. The germline gives CDR1 SGHDT, CDR2 YYEEEE. Between the trimmed V and J ends, which lost 4 bases and 6 bases, there was a span of 11 bases. CDR3 nucleotide sequence: TGTGCCAGCAGCCGGGACATGGGCGAGCAGTACTTC. It yields the protein CASSRDMGEQYF.

This clone has only a few counts. The chain links TRBV11-2 to TRBJ1-3; 7 bases align to TRBD1. In germline, CDR1 is SGHAT, CDR2 FQNNGV. The V and J ends lost 7 bases and 4 bases, in that order; junction bases with no gene match: 13. CDR3 length: 16 amino acids. CDR3 DNA sequence: TGTGCCAGCAACCAACAGGGGAGGTTAGCGGGAAACACCATATATTTT. It yields the protein CASNQQGRLAGNTIYF.

This chain joins TRBV4-1 and TRBJ1-2, with 9 bases identical to TRBD1. The CDR3 covers 16 residues. CDR1 and CDR2 from the germline V gene are MGHRA and YSYEKL. V was clipped by 1 base and J by 2 bases; unmatched bases: 5. The CDR3 region is CASSQAPDRGNYGYTF. The CDR3 region has the DNA TGCGCCAGCAGCCAAGCTCCCGACAGGGGGAACTATGGCTACACCTTC.

This chain's CDR3 is CASSLEVGPSSYEQYF. CDR3 bases: TGTGCCAGCAGCTTGGAGGTCGGCCCTAGCTCCTACGAGCAGTACTTC. The rearrangement uses TRBV5-6 and TRBJ2-7, with D hard to call. Germline V gives CDR1 SGHDT, CDR2 YYEEEE. There are 16 residues in the CDR3. V lost 0 bases to trimming and J lost 0 bases, with 13 bases between them.

This chain connects TRBV9 to TRBJ1-4; D gene unclear. This CDR3 spans 13 amino acids. Trimming took 4 bases from V and 6 from J, leaving 10 bases between them. Germline V gives CDR1 SGDLS, CDR2 YYNGEE. This chain's CDR3 is CASSPGGYEKLFF. CDR3 sequence (DNA): TGTGCCAGCAGCCCCGGAGGGTATGAAAAACTGTTTTTT.

V usage is TRBV7-6 and J usage is TRBJ1-1, with a possible D match to TRBD1 (6 bases). Trimming stripped 7 bases from V and 5 bases from J, with 26 bases between. The germline V gene has CDR1 SGHVS and CDR2 FNYEAQ. This CDR3 contains 17 residues. CDR3 DNA: TGTGCCAGCACTATCAGAGGGATGGGGGGGGCGGGAACTGAAGCTTTCTTT. It encodes CASTIRGMGGAGTEAFF.

This clone came up once. J is TRBJ2-1 and V is TRBV18; 10 nucleotides agree with TRBD2. V shed 5 bases and J 7 bases; nucleotides not matched to a gene: 11. Germline lookup yields CDR1 KGHSH and CDR2 LQKENI. CDR3 length: 16 amino acids. The CDR3 region is CASSEQRAGGPNEQFF. CDR3 in DNA: TGTGCCAGCTCAGAGCAGAGAGCGGGAGGGCCGAATGAGCAGTTCTTC.

The CDR3 here is CASSGSSRAYNEQFF. CDR3 DNA sequence: TGTGCCAGCAGCGGTAGTTCGAGGGCCTACAATGAGCAGTTCTTC. The chain couples TRBV11-3 to TRBJ2-1; TRBD2 might be the D (5 bases). V lost 5 bases, J lost 2 bases, and 13 bases lay in between. The CDR3 length is 15 residues. The germline gives CDR1 SGHNT, CDR2 YENEEA.

The gene calls are TRBV6-6 and TRBJ2-1, with TRBD2 identical over 11 bases. With 5 bases clipped from V and 4 bases from J, the junction kept 7 bases outside the gene matches. This CDR3 region has 16 residues. Germline V gene sequence: CDR1 MNHNY, CDR2 SVGAGI (reference sequence). The CDR3 nucleotides read TGTGCCAGCAGTCACGCTAGCGGGAGGACATACAATGAGCAGTTCTTC. It is translated as CASSHASGRTYNEQFF.

The chain recombines TRBV10-3 with TRBJ2-1, with D uncertain. Between the trimmed V and J ends, which lost 0 bases and 0 bases, there was a span of 6 bases. The CDR3 extends over 15 amino acids. Germline CDR1 reads ENHRY; CDR2 reads SYGVKD. CDR3 nucleotide sequence: TGTGCCATCAGTGAGTCGGAGACCTCCTACAATGAGCAGTTCTTC. It specifies CAISESETSYNEQFF.

The rearrangement links TRBV19 to TRBJ1-1, with D unresolved. V was clipped by 6 bases and J by 1 base, with 12 bases between them. The CDR3 has 14 amino acids. CDR1 and CDR2 from the germline V gene are LNHDA and SQIVND (reference sequence). This chain's CDR3 is CASRAARRNTEAFF. CDR3 coding DNA: TGTGCCAGTAGGGCGGCCCGGAGGAACACTGAAGCTTTCTTT.

This chain links TRBV19 with TRBJ1-5, with 7 bases that match TRBD1. The J segment lost 0 bases and the V segment lost 8 bases, leaving 7 bases of the junction unmatched. The CDR3 sequence is 15 residues long. The germline CDR1 and CDR2 sequences are LNHDA and SQIVND (reference sequence). CDR3 bases: TGTGCCAGTGGGGGGACAGCAAATAGCAATCAGCCCCAGCATTTT. The encoded protein is CASGGTANSNQPQHF.

This chain uses TRBV5-1 with TRBJ2-7; TRBD2 matches 8 bases. The CDR3 length is 16 residues. Germline V gene sequence: CDR1 SGHRS, CDR2 YFSETQ. V was pared by 0 bases and J by 4 bases, with 9 bases of the junction left unmatched. The CDR3 bases are TGCGCCAGCAGCTTGGGGGGTAGCGGGACGACTTACGAGCAGTACTTC. Protein sequence: CASSLGGSGTTYEQYF.

CDR3 amino acids: CAISEIRQGPVNTEAFF. DNA of the CDR3: TGTGCCATCAGTGAGATTAGGCAGGGGCCCGTGAACACTGAAGCTTTCTTT. The chain recombines TRBV10-3 with TRBJ1-1; D perhaps matches TRBD1 (6 bases). Per the germline V gene, CDR1 is ENHRY and CDR2 is SYGVKD. Trimming stripped 2 bases from V and 0 bases from J, with 16 bases between. CDR3 size: 17 residues.

V is TRBV11-3 and J is TRBJ1-4; D not resolved. CDR3 length: 15 residues. The germline gives CDR1 SGHNT, CDR2 YENEEA. Between the trimmed V and J ends, which lost 5 bases and 8 bases, there was a span of 18 bases. The CDR3 nucleotides are TGTGCCAGCAGCCCGAAGAGAGGGTCGGAAGAAAAACTGTTTTTT. Encoded protein: CASSPKRGSEEKLFF.

CDR3 sequence: CASSLRDRGVYGYTF. DNA for the CDR3: TGTGCCAGCAGTTTAAGGGACAGGGGTGTCTATGGCTACACCTTC. V usage is TRBV27 and J usage is TRBJ1-2; 10 positions match TRBD1. Germline loops: CDR1 MNHEY, CDR2 SMNVEV (reference sequence). The CDR3 runs 15 residues. Germline trimming cut 2 bases from V and 4 bases from J; bases unmatched to any gene: 4.

The chain couples TRBV5-6 to TRBJ1-2, with a weak D call TRBD1 (6 bases). The CDR3 has 14 residues. Germline CDR1 reads SGHDT; CDR2 reads YYEEEE. Trimming removed 5 bases from V and 4 bases from J, with 15 bases in between. CDR3 DNA sequence: TGTGCCAGCAGTTTGAACAGGGTCTCCTATGGCTACACCTTC. Its protein is CASSLNRVSYGYTF.

The chain has TRBV5-1 and TRBJ2-7, with 11 bases aligning to TRBD1. The V gene's germline CDR1 is SGHRS and CDR2 YFSETQ. With V trimmed by 5 bases and J by 7 bases, 11 bases remained unmatched. This CDR3 comprises 15 residues. The CDR3, as DNA: TGCGCCAGCAGTCCCAACGGACAGGGGGCGCGAGAGCAGTACTTC. As protein: CASSPNGQGAREQYF.

This chain connects TRBV7-2 to TRBJ1-4; unclear D gene. CDR3 length: 14 residues. Trimming shortened V by 5 bases and J by 4 bases, and 11 bases separated the two germline ends. Germline loops: CDR1 SGHTA, CDR2 FQGNSA. The chain's CDR3 is CASSPYGRNEKLFF. CDR3 sequence (DNA): TGTGCCAGCAGCCCTTATGGCCGTAATGAAAAACTGTTTTTT.

The chain employs TRBV2 and TRBJ2-1; 13 bases match TRBD2. The ends lost 9 bases at V and 7 bases at J; junction bases unmatched: 9. Germline V gene sequence: CDR1 SNHLY, CDR2 FYNNEI. The length of the CDR3 is 15 residues. The CDR3 coding sequence is TGTGCCAGGGGGACTAGCGGGGCCCCTCGTAATGAGCAGTTCTTC. It specifies CARGTSGAPRNEQFF.

The table lists this clone with a count of one. The chain recombines TRBV7-9 with TRBJ1-1; the D is unclear. From germline, CDR1 is SEHNR and CDR2 FQNEAQ (reference sequence). V lost 1 base and J 6 bases, leaving 6 bases between the germline ends. The CDR3 runs 12 residues. CDR3 bases: TGTGCCAGCAGCTTAGGTTATTCTGAAGCTTTCTTT. This codes for CASSLGYSEAFF.